This is a list of T cell receptor beta chains from one sample in a study of T cells in narcolepsy. Only in-frame clones appear in the TCRdb table, and some are missing; sequencing was by immunoSEQ multiplex PCR. The sample consists of around 34,000 clones, approximately 79% of them appearing once. Sequenced input: memory (CD45RA-) CD4+ T cells from blood. All receptors come from a human donor in good health. Each CDR3 is given with its conserved first and last residue. The D gene is left open where the match is weak. Not all rows give a size; the values are once, few, many and, for expanded clones, a class.

J	V	length	D	size	CDR3	DNA
TRBJ1-2	TRBV6-5	13	-	-	CASSRGSDYGYTF	TGTGCCAGCAGCCGGGGTTCTGACTATGGCTACACCTTC
TRBJ2-5	TRBV7-2	15	-	-	CASSRAASGQETQYF	TGTGCCAGCAGCCGGGCGGCCAGCGGCCAAGAGACCCAGTACTTC
TRBJ1-1	TRBV27	12	-	-	CASSPAGRRAFF	TGTGCCAGCAGTCCGGCGGGACGGAGGGCTTTCTTT
TRBJ1-5	TRBV7-2	13	-	-	CASSLGFSQPQHF	TGTGCCAGCAGCTTAGGGTTCAGTCAGCCCCAGCATTTT
TRBJ2-6	TRBV2	14	-	-	CASGVGGGANVLTF	TGTGCCAGCGGAGTGGGGGGAGGGGCCAACGTCCTGACTTTC
TRBJ1-2	TRBV7-9	12	-	-	CASSSRGGGYTF	TGTGCCAGCAGCTCAAGGGGGGGAGGCTACACCTTC
TRBJ1-1	TRBV6-5	14	-	-	CASSSRTLNTEAFF	TGTGCCAGCAGTTCGAGGACACTGAACACTGAAGCTTTCTTT
TRBJ2-3	TRBV25-1	17	TRBD2	-	CASSPSTSGKGSDTQYF	TGTGCCAGCAGTCCCTCGACTAGCGGGAAAGGCTCAGATACGCAGTATTTT
TRBJ1-4	TRBV2	14	-	-	CASSDWRRNEKLFF	TGTGCCAGCAGTGATTGGCGGCGTAATGAAAAACTGTTTTTT
TRBJ2-7	TRBV5-1	17	TRBD2	-	CASSGVVGTSGSYEQYF	TGCGCCAGCAGCGGAGTAGTGGGGACTAGCGGGAGTTACGAGCAGTACTTC
TRBJ2-7	TRBV7-9	11	-	-	CASSPLDEQYF	TGTGCCAGCAGCCCCCTGGACGAGCAGTACTTC
TRBJ2-1	TRBV6-1	15	TRBD1	once	CASKVVPGGFDEQFF	TGTGCCAGCAAGGTTGTGCCAGGGGGCTTCGATGAGCAGTTCTTC
TRBJ2-3	TRBV7-3	14	-	-	CASSPGTQTDTQYF	TGTGCCAGCAGTCCCGGGACTCAAACAGATACGCAGTATTTT
TRBJ1-5	TRBV29-1	14	-	-	CSVVGKEPNQPQHF	TGCAGCGTTGTTGGGAAAGAGCCCAATCAGCCCCAGCATTTT
TRBJ2-5	TRBV14	13	-	-	CASSQLGPETQYF	TGTGCCAGCAGCCAATTGGGGCCAGAGACCCAGTACTTC
TRBJ1-6	TRBV14	15	-	-	CASSQDPQGRSPLHF	TGTGCCAGCAGCCAAGACCCGCAGGGAAGATCACCCCTCCACTTT
TRBJ1-3	TRBV7-9	16	-	-	CASSLKGSGTGNTIYF	TGTGCCAGCAGCTTAAAAGGGAGTGGCACTGGAAACACCATATATTTT
TRBJ1-4	TRBV19	15	TRBD1	-	CASMTGGHRNEKLFF	TGTGCCAGTATGACAGGGGGCCACCGAAATGAAAAACTGTTTTTT
TRBJ2-5	TRBV30	15	TRBD1	-	CAWRAGGTDGETQYF	TGTGCCTGGAGAGCAGGGGGCACCGATGGGGAGACCCAGTACTTC
TRBJ1-5	TRBV5-1	13	-	-	CASSLDNNQPQHF	TGCGCCAGCAGCTTGGACAACAATCAGCCCCAGCATTTT
TRBJ2-7	TRBV9	19	TRBD1	-	CASSLRDRDLGQGLYEQYF	TGTGCCAGCAGCCTCCGGGACAGGGATCTCGGTCAGGGTTTGTACGAGCAGTACTTC
TRBJ2-2	TRBV6-4	12	-	-	CASGGLNGELFF	TGTGCCAGCGGCGGATTAAACGGGGAGCTGTTTTTT
TRBJ2-7	TRBV5-1	15	-	-	CASSPVGTNSYEQYF	TGCGCCAGCAGCCCCGTAGGGACAAACTCCTACGAGCAGTACTTC
TRBJ2-7	TRBV14	15	TRBD2	once	CASSQELAAPYEQYF	TGTGCCAGCAGCCAAGAACTAGCGGCCCCCTACGAGCAGTACTTC
TRBJ1-5	TRBV6-6	13	-	-	CASSYRAEQPQHF	TGTGCCAGCAGTTACAGGGCAGAGCAGCCCCAGCATTTT
TRBJ1-2	TRBV4-1	15	-	-	CASSQAGGRDYGYTF	TGCGCCAGCAGCCAAGCCGGGGGGCGCGACTATGGCTACACCTTC
TRBJ2-7	TRBV19	18	TRBD1	-	CASSIGGTGRANSYEQYF	TGTGCCAGTAGTATAGGAGGGACAGGGAGGGCTAACTCCTACGAGCAGTACTTC
TRBJ2-2	TRBV5-1	15	TRBD1	-	CASSMDRANTGELFF	TGCGCCAGCAGCATGGACAGGGCGAACACCGGGGAGCTGTTTTTT
TRBJ1-1	TRBV2	14	-	-	CASSEGVSRIEAFF	TGTGCCAGCAGTGAGGGGGTTTCAAGGATTGAAGCTTTCTTT
TRBJ2-7	TRBV5-1	16	TRBD2	-	CASRRTSGEYSYEQYF	TGCGCCAGCAGGAGGACTAGCGGGGAATATTCCTACGAGCAGTACTTC
TRBJ1-3	TRBV2	14	TRBD1	few	CASGGQPGGNTIYF	TGTGCCAGCGGGGGACAGCCGGGGGGAAACACCATATATTTT
TRBJ1-4	TRBV7-9	14	TRBD1	-	CASSWTGASEKLFF	TGTGCCAGCAGCTGGACAGGGGCGTCAGAAAAACTGTTTTTT
TRBJ1-2	TRBV14	16	TRBD1	-	CASSQEGKGAWGGYTF	TGTGCCAGCAGCCAAGAAGGGAAGGGGGCTTGGGGTGGCTACACCTTC
TRBJ2-7	TRBV4-2	15	TRBD1	-	CASSLTRDRSYEQYF	TGTGCCAGCAGCCTTACCCGGGACAGGTCCTACGAGCAGTACTTC
TRBJ2-7	TRBV6-5	14	-	once	CASSTPGSSYEQYF	TGTGCCAGCAGTACTCCGGGTAGCTCCTACGAGCAGTACTTC
TRBJ1-5	TRBV18	14	TRBD1	-	CASSQGASNQPQHF	TGTGCCAGCTCACAGGGGGCGAGCAATCAGCCCCAGCATTTT
TRBJ1-2	TRBV30	15	-	-	CAWTTGQRLRYGYTF	TGTGCCTGGACGACAGGACAAAGACTCCGCTATGGCTACACCTTC
TRBJ2-1	TRBV11-3	19	TRBD1	-	CASQPTNRWATGKVDEQFF	TGTGCCAGTCAACCGACCAACCGCTGGGCGACAGGGAAAGTGGATGAGCAGTTCTTC
TRBJ2-1	TRBV7-6	14	-	-	CASSHLKVAVEQFF	TGTGCCAGCAGCCACCTGAAGGTAGCAGTGGAGCAGTTCTTC
TRBJ2-7	TRBV5-6	17	-	-	CASSLGSVELRLYEQYF	TGTGCCAGCAGCTTGGGTAGTGTAGAACTCAGACTCTACGAGCAGTACTTC
TRBJ2-7	TRBV30	13	-	-	CAWSVLGSGEQYF	TGTGCCTGGAGTGTACTGGGTTCAGGCGAGCAGTACTTC
TRBJ2-7	TRBV27	14	TRBD1	-	CASSSLTGVYEQYF	TGTGCCAGCAGTTCCCTGACAGGGGTATACGAGCAGTACTTC
TRBJ1-2	TRBV28	13	-	-	CASLPGDNYGYTF	TGTGCCAGCCTCCCGGGGGATAACTATGGCTACACCTTC
TRBJ1-1	TRBV7-3	13	TRBD1	-	CASSLGTGTEAFF	TGTGCCAGCAGCTTAGGGACAGGGACTGAAGCTTTCTTT
TRBJ2-7	TRBV18	14	-	-	CASSPNLMGNEQYF	TGTGCCAGCTCACCTAACCTCATGGGAAACGAGCAGTACTTC
TRBJ2-1	TRBV5-1	12	-	few	CASSFHYTEQFF	TGCGCCAGCAGCTTTCACTATACTGAGCAGTTCTTC
TRBJ1-1	TRBV18	15	-	once	CASSPDPPGLAEAFF	TGTGCCAGCTCACCTGACCCCCCAGGGCTGGCTGAAGCTTTCTTC
TRBJ2-3	TRBV4-1	14	-	-	CASSQWRSTDTQYF	TGCGCCAGCAGCCAATGGAGAAGCACAGATACGCAGTATTTT
TRBJ2-2	TRBV5-1	16	-	-	CASNGKGGGYPGELFF	TGCGCCAGCAATGGAAAAGGGGGAGGATATCCCGGGGAGCTGTTTTTT
TRBJ2-1	TRBV27	16	TRBD1	-	CASSFLGQGGRDEQFF	TGTGCCAGCAGTTTCTTGGGACAGGGGGGTCGCGATGAGCAGTTCTTC
TRBJ2-2	TRBV5-1	12	-	-	CASSFNAGELFF	TGCGCCAGCAGCTTTAATGCCGGGGAGCTGTTTTTT
TRBJ2-1	TRBV11-3	15	-	-	CASSSNPAGYNEQFF	TGTGCCAGCAGCTCGAACCCCGCCGGCTACAATGAGCAGTTCTTC
TRBJ2-7	TRBV30	14	-	-	CAWRAADSDYEQYF	TGTGCCTGGAGAGCAGCGGACTCCGACTACGAGCAGTACTTC
TRBJ2-1	TRBV4-1	15	TRBD1	-	CASSPGTGGLDEQFF	TGCGCCAGCAGCCCTGGGACAGGGGGTCTGGATGAGCAGTTCTTC
TRBJ2-2	TRBV18	13	-	-	CASSPRRGGELFF	TGTGCCAGCTCACCTAGGAGGGGCGGGGAGCTGTTTTTT